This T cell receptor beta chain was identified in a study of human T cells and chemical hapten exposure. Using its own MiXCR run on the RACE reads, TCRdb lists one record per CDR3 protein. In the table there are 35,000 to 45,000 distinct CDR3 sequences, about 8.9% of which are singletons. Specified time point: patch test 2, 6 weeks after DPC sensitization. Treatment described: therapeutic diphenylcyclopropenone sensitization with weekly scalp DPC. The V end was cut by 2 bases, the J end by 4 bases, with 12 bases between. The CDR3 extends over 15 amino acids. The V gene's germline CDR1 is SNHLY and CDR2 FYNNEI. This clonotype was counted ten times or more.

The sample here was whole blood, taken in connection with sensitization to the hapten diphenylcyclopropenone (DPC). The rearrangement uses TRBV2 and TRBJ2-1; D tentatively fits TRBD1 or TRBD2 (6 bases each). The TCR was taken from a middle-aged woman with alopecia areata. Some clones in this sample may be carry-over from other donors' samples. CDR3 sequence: CASSESGAEYNEQFF. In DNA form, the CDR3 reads TGTGCCAGCAGTGAATCGGGGGCCGAGTACAATGAGCAGTTCTTC.